One and the same sample provided the 15 T cell receptor beta chains below, sequenced in a study of blood T cell repertoires in COVID-19. Only in-frame clones appear in the TCRdb table, and some are missing; sequencing was by immunoSEQ multiplex PCR. The data show 40,000 to 50,000 clones, around 82% seen once. Material for sequencing was peripheral blood. These receptor sequences come from a human donor in a cohort sampled during active COVID-19.

The V call is TRBV6-5, the J call TRBJ1-2, with D possibly matching TRBD1 (6 bases). CDR3 length: 13 amino acids. V lost 6 bases and J 8 bases, leaving 16 bases between the germline ends. Germline V gene data show CDR1 as MNHEY and CDR2 as SVGAGI. The CDR3 reads CASSPGQNAGYTF. The CDR3 coding sequence is TGTGCCAGCAGCCCCGGACAGAATGCAGGCTACACCTTC.

The chain combines TRBV5-1 with TRBJ2-6; D is unclear. The length of the CDR3 is 14 residues. With 0 bases removed from V and 4 bases from J, the gap between germline ends came to 5 bases. The germline gives CDR1 SGHRS, CDR2 YFSETQ. CDR3 sequence reads: CASSLERGANVLTF. The CDR3 nucleotides are TGCGCCAGCAGCTTGGAGAGGGGGGCCAACGTCCTGACTTTC.

The chain employs TRBV7-9 and TRBJ2-7, with 9 positions matching TRBD1. The CDR3 loop spans 15 amino acids. The germline gives CDR1 SEHNR, CDR2 FQNEAQ (reference sequence). Trimming at V came to 2 bases and at J to 2 bases, leaving 4 bases not matched to a gene. CDR3 bases: TGTGCCAGCAGCTTATCCGGGACAGGGACCTACGAGCAGTACTTC. As protein: CASSLSGTGTYEQYF.

This rearrangement joins TRBV19 to TRBJ2-6; perhaps TRBD1 as D (6 bases). From germline, CDR1 is LNHDA and CDR2 SQIVND (reference sequence). CDR3 size: 17 residues. V shed 3 bases and J shed 1 base, with 13 bases lying between them. The CDR3 spells CASSIGRGGSGANVLTF. The CDR3 bases are TGTGCCAGTAGTATTGGCAGGGGCGGGTCTGGGGCCAACGTCCTGACTTTC.

As for this clone: The junction differs from germline at one of its ends, possibly a read error. The gene calls are TRBV7-7 and TRBJ2-5; D remains unclear. The CDR3 extends over 13 amino acids. Germline CDR1 SSHAT, CDR2 FNYEAQ (reference sequence). Written as DNA, the CDR3 is TGTGCTAGCAGCCGGAACTATGGGGAGACCCAGTACTTC. Translated: CASSRNYGETQYF. The full variable domain, with the rest looked up from reference TRBV7-7 and TRBJ2-5, is GAGVSQSPRYKVTKRGQDVTLRCDPISSHATLYWYQQALGQGPEFLTYFNYEAQPDKSGLPSDRFSAERPEGSISTLTIQRTEQRDSAMYRCASSRNYGETQYFGPGTRLLVL.

The chain joins TRBV28 to TRBJ2-7, with 9 nucleotides matching TRBD1. Germline CDR1 is MDHEN and CDR2 is SYDVKM. This CDR3 spans 16 amino acids. V dropped 7 bases and J dropped 5; count of bases not matched to a gene: 15. Here the CDR3 DNA reads TGTGCCAGCACATCGACTACCCGGGACAGGGCCCACGAGCAGTACTTC. Translated: CASTSTTRDRAHEQYF.

The chain combines TRBV29-1 with TRBJ2-3; 7 bases align to TRBD2. With V trimmed by 7 bases and J by 5 bases, 12 bases remained unmatched. The germline V gene has CDR1 SQVTM and CDR2 ANQGSEA. CDR3 size: 14 residues. In DNA, the CDR3 is TGCAGCGGGGGCCGGGGGGTTATTCGAGATACGCAGTATTTT. This translates into CSGGRGVIRDTQYF.

The rearrangement links TRBV7-6 to TRBJ1-1, with a tentative D call TRBD1 (5 bases). Germline values: CDR1 SGHVS, CDR2 FNYEAQ. CDR3 length equals 13 residues. V was clipped by 5 bases and J by 1 base, with 8 bases between them. The CDR3 sequence: CASSIGQNTEAFF. The CDR3 region has the DNA TGTGCCAGCAGCATAGGACAGAACACTGAAGCTTTCTTT.

This clone was seen ten or more times. The J gene is TRBJ2-7, the V gene TRBV4-3; TRBD2 aligns across 11 bases. CDR1 is LGHNA, CDR2 YSLEER, per germline. The CDR3 extends over 16 amino acids. Trimming at V came to 6 bases and at J to 4 bases, leaving 11 bases not matched to a gene. The CDR3 coding sequence is TGCGCCAGCAGTTTCGATCGTTTAGCGGGAGGGTACGAGCAGTACTTC. Protein sequence: CASSFDRLAGGYEQYF.

The chain carries TRBV6-2 or TRBV6-3 and TRBJ2-7, with 7 bases matching TRBD2. The CDR3 spans 15 residues. Germline CDR1 and CDR2: MNHEY and SVGEGT. Trimming took 0 bases from V and 3 from J; bases not matched to a gene: 5. The CDR3 sequence: CASSYSGGTRYEQYF. The CDR3 coding sequence is TGTGCCAGCAGTTACTCCGGGGGGACCCGCTACGAGCAGTACTTC.

The rearrangement links TRBV6-2 or TRBV6-3 to TRBJ1-2, with D possibly TRBD1 on 6 matching bases. Trimming took 1 base from V and 0 from J, leaving 6 bases between them. The CDR3 is 14 amino acids. In germline, CDR1 is MNHEY, CDR2 SVGEGT. CDR3 loop: CASSYWDTNYGYTF. DNA of the CDR3: TGTGCCAGCAGTTACTGGGACACTAACTATGGCTACACCTTC.

The chain employs TRBV19 and TRBJ1-5, with 10 bases matching TRBD1. Unmatched junction bases numbered 12, after V lost 6 bases and J lost 7 bases. CDR1 is LNHDA and CDR2 is SQIVND in the germline V gene (reference sequence). This CDR3 comprises 16 residues. CDR3 amino acids: CASSQTGGNGGQPQHF. In DNA form, the CDR3 reads TGTGCCAGTAGCCAGACAGGGGGCAACGGTGGCCAGCCCCAGCATTTT.

This chain links TRBV19 with TRBJ1-1; possible D gene TRBD1, 5 bases. The CDR3 spans 12 residues. V lost 10 bases, J lost 1 base, and 10 bases lay in between. The germline V gene encodes CDR1 LNHDA and CDR2 SQIVND (reference sequence). CDR3 region: CATKDRNTEAFF. The CDR3 bases are TGTGCCACCAAAGACAGGAACACTGAAGCTTTCTTT.

The CDR3 DNA reads TGTGCCAGCAGCTTACCAGCTAACTATGGCTACACCTTC. This codes for CASSLPANYGYTF. V gene TRBV5-4 combines with J gene TRBJ1-2; no reliable D call. V shed 2 bases and J shed 0 bases, with 5 bases lying between them. The CDR3 has 13 residues. CDR1 is SGHNT and CDR2 is YYREEE in the germline V gene (reference sequence).

V gene TRBV11-3 combines with J gene TRBJ2-2, with 8 nucleotides matching TRBD2. Looked up from germline, CDR1 is SGHNT and CDR2 is YENEEA. This CDR3 comprises 14 residues. Trimming cost V 4 bases and J 7 bases; bases outside gene matches: 5. CDR3 nucleotides: TGTGCCAGCAGCTCGGGGGGGCCCGGCGGGGAGCTGTTTTTT. It specifies CASSSGGPGGELFF.